Listed below are T cell receptor beta chains from one sample, sequenced in a study of T cell responses to AZD1222 COVID-19 vaccine. The table came from immunoSEQ multiplex PCR; TCRdb's copy has only in-frame clones and leaves some out. The sample contains just under 90,000 clones, around 90% of which appear only once. The sequences come from peripheral blood, collected on day 0 of AZD1222 vaccination. All receptors come from an adult in good health. The CDR3 runs from the conserved cysteine through the conserved F or W. The D gene is left open where the match is weak. The size entry is marked missing in some rows and otherwise reads once, few, many or a size class.

-	-	TRBV6-5	TRBJ1-2	TGTGCCAGCACCGGGGCAGATGGCTACACCTTC	CASTGADGYTF
-	-	TRBV6-4	TRBJ2-5	TGTGCCAAGATAGGACAGGACGGGGGAAGGGAGACCCAGTACTTC	CAKIGQDGGRETQYF
-	few	TRBV19	TRBJ1-5	TGTGCCAGTAGTGCTGGACTTAATCAGCCCCAGCATTTT	CASSAGLNQPQHF
TRBD2	-	TRBV28	TRBJ2-1	TGTGCCAGCAGTTTGGGGGCTAGCGGGGCGATATACAATGAGCAGTTCTTC	CASSLGASGAIYNEQFF
-	-	TRBV9	TRBJ1-2	TGTGCCAGCAGCGCCGGGGGCAGGGCTAACTATGGCTACACCTTC	CASSAGGRANYGYTF
-	medium-sized	TRBV7-9	TRBJ1-1	TGTGCCACCATCGGTGGCACTGAAGCTTTCTTT	CATIGGTEAFF
TRBD1	-	TRBV29-1	TRBJ2-6	TGCAGCGTCAGACAGGGAACTTCTGGGGCCAACGTCCTGACTTTC	CSVRQGTSGANVLTF
-	-	TRBV5-1	TRBJ1-2	TGCGCCAGCAGCCCTGGACATCCGGAGGGCTATGGCTACACCTTC	CASSPGHPEGYGYTF
TRBD2	-	TRBV5-1	TRBJ2-1	TGCGCCAGCAGGATGTTCAGCGGGACTTCCGAGCAGTTCTTC	CASRMFSGTSEQFF
-	-	TRBV24-1	TRBJ1-2	TGTGCCACCAGTTACGGGGAAGGCGGCTACACCTTC	CATSYGEGGYTF
-	few	TRBV23-1	TRBJ1-4	TGCGCCAGCGGCCCCACGAATAACCGGGCCCCAAATGAAAAACTGTTTTTT	CASGPTNNRAPNEKLFF
TRBD2	-	TRBV29-1	TRBJ2-1	TGCAGCGCCGGGACTAATCATATCGACAATGAGCAGTTCTTC	CSAGTNHIDNEQFF
-	few	TRBV28	TRBJ2-5	TGTGCCAGCAGTTTAACCCAAGAGACCCAGTACTTC	CASSLTQETQYF
TRBD2	-	TRBV7-2	TRBJ2-4	TGTGCCAGCAGCTTAGTAGGTTCAGCGGGAGGCCCAAACATTCAGTACTTC	CASSLVGSAGGPNIQYF
-	-	TRBV3-1/TRBV3-2	TRBJ2-5	TGTGCCAGCAGCCAAGAGGGGGCAAGGGAGACCCAGTACTTC	CASSQEGARETQYF
-	-	TRBV3-1/TRBV3-2	TRBJ1-3	TGTGCCAGCAGCCTGGGATGGGGGGCGCGAGAAAACACCATATATTTT	CASSLGWGARENTIYF
-	-	TRBV27	TRBJ1-5	TGTGCCAGCAGTTTAAGCGGGGGGCTGTTTCCAAATCAGCCCCAGCATTTT	CASSLSGGLFPNQPQHF
-	few	TRBV9	TRBJ2-1	TGTGCCAGCAGCTTTACAGGGACGCCCCAGGGTGAGCAGTTCTTC	CASSFTGTPQGEQFF
-	-	TRBV28	TRBJ2-7	TGTGCCAGCGGGGTGGGGTACGAGCAGTACTTC	CASGVGYEQYF
TRBD1	-	TRBV5-5	TRBJ1-4	TGTGCCAGCACTTTGATGACAGGGGAGGGTGAAAAACTGTTTTTT	CASTLMTGEGEKLFF
-	-	TRBV7-3	TRBJ2-3	TGTGCCAGCAGCTTAACGGTCGCGGTGGGGCAAGATACGCAGTATTTT	CASSLTVAVGQDTQYF
-	-	TRBV5-8	TRBJ2-1	TGTGCCAGCAGCTTCTTAGTGTTGGATCCGAATGAGCAGTTCTTC	CASSFLVLDPNEQFF
TRBD1	-	TRBV6-5	TRBJ2-7	TGTGCCAGTCTACTGGACAGGGAATCCTACGAGCAGTACTTC	CASLLDRESYEQYF
-	-	TRBV9	TRBJ2-7	TGTGCCAGCAGCGTAGCTCATGGGACGGACGGGCAGCAGTACTTC	CASSVAHGTDGQQYF
-	-	TRBV15	TRBJ2-5	TGTGCCACCAGCAGGACTAATCAAGAGACCCAGTACTTC	CATSRTNQETQYF
-	-	TRBV5-1	TRBJ2-1	TGCGCCAGCAGCTCGGAACGGACTGGAGGATCGGATGAGCAGTTCTTC	CASSSERTGGSDEQFF
-	-	TRBV3-1/TRBV3-2	TRBJ1-2	TGTGCCAGCAGCCCCGGGACACCCCAAACGAATGGCTACACCTTC	CASSPGTPQTNGYTF
-	-	TRBV10-2	TRBJ1-5	TGCGCCAGCAAGACAGTAGGGCAGCCCCAGCATTTT	CASKTVGQPQHF
TRBD1	-	TRBV27	TRBJ2-1	TGTGCCAGCAGTTTAAAGGGACAGTACAATGAGCAGTTCTTC	CASSLKGQYNEQFF
-	-	TRBV29-1	TRBJ2-5	TGCAGCGTTGAACTAGCCGGGGAGACCCAGTACTTC	CSVELAGETQYF
TRBD1	-	TRBV19	TRBJ1-6	TGTGCCAGTAGTAATATCCGGACAGGGGGCTCCTATAATTCACCCCTCCACTTT	CASSNIRTGGSYNSPLHF
-	-	TRBV19	TRBJ1-4	TGTGCCAGTAGCCAATTACCAGTAACTAATGAAAAACTGTTTTTT	CASSQLPVTNEKLFF
-	-	TRBV18	TRBJ2-7	TGTGCCAGCTCAGATGTTAACTACGAGCAGTACTTC	CASSDVNYEQYF
TRBD1	-	TRBV5-4	TRBJ2-2	TGTGCCAGCAGCGGGACAGAGAACACCGGGGAGCTGTTTTTT	CASSGTENTGELFF
-	-	TRBV28	TRBJ2-3	TGTGCCAGCAGTTCACCCTTAAGGTTCAGCTTGGATACGCAGTATTTT	CASSSPLRFSLDTQYF
-	-	TRBV7-5	TRBJ2-3	TGTCAAGAGGGGAGGAGGTCTAGCACAGATACGCAGTATTTT	CQEGRRSSTDTQYF
TRBD1	-	TRBV5-1	TRBJ1-4	TGCGCCAGCAGCTTGGTCGGACAGGGTCAGAATGAAAAACTGTTTTTT	CASSLVGQGQNEKLFF
-	-	TRBV20-1	TRBJ2-1	TGCAGTGCAATATGGCGCAGTGAGCAGTTCTTC	CSAIWRSEQFF
TRBD1	-	TRBV7-9	TRBJ1-2	TGTGCCAGCAGCTTGGGACAGGACAACTATGGCTACACCTTC	CASSLGQDNYGYTF
-	once	TRBV27	TRBJ2-1	TGTGCCAGCAGTCCGGGCAATGAGCAGTTCTTC	CASSPGNEQFF
-	-	TRBV28	TRBJ2-3	TGTGCCAGCAGAGGGACGGCACCTAGCACAGATACGCAGTATTTT	CASRGTAPSTDTQYF
-	-	TRBV12-5	TRBJ2-2	TGTGCTAGTGAGGGGGCGAACACCGGGGAGCTGTTTTTT	CASEGANTGELFF
TRBD1	-	TRBV11-2	TRBJ1-6	TGTGCCAGCAGCTCATCCCAGTGGACAGGGGCTGATTCACCCCTCCACTTT	CASSSSQWTGADSPLHF
TRBD2	once	TRBV5-6	TRBJ2-1	TGTGCCAGCAGCCCCTCCTTCTTGGCTAGCGGAGACAATGAGCAGTTCTTC	CASSPSFLASGDNEQFF
TRBD1	-	TRBV5-1	TRBJ2-1	TGCGCCAGCAGCAACCTCAATCCCTCCGGGACAGGGGCGAGGAATGAGCAGTTCTTC	CASSNLNPSGTGARNEQFF
-	-	TRBV5-6	TRBJ2-5	TGTGCCAGCAGCTCCTGGCCGAATAGGGAGACCCAGTACTTC	CASSSWPNRETQYF
-	many	TRBV19	TRBJ2-1	TGTGCCAGTAGTATACCGGCGGGGACGACAGGCAATGAGCAGTTCTTC	CASSIPAGTTGNEQFF
TRBD1	-	TRBV7-3	TRBJ2-3	TGTGCCAGCAGCTTAAATGGACCGCGGGCAGGGGGACGATGGGCGCAGTATTTT	CASSLNGPRAGGRWAQYF
-	-	TRBV4-3	TRBJ2-7	TGCGCCAGCAGCCAAGAAAGCTGGGCGGCCTACGAGCAGTACTTC	CASSQESWAAYEQYF
-	-	TRBV14	TRBJ2-1	TGTGCCAGCAGCCAAGTGGGACTGAACAATGAGCAGTTCTTC	CASSQVGLNNEQFF